The clone carrying this T cell receptor beta chain was observed at least ten times. Antigen: not known. Diagnoses used clinical symptoms, serum thyroxine and TRAb, thyroid ultrasound and orbital computed tomography. This specimen belongs to a study of T cells in Graves' hyperthyroidism and ophthalmopathy. At the level of the study: Staff took peripheral blood when the initial diagnosis was made, before any treatment began. Overall study findings and caveats: Peripheral blood also featured most of the thyroid clonotypes expanded above 0.001. Classification by a 13 V-J model distinguished ophthalmopathy from stable hyperthyroidism.

Amplification targeted TCR beta CDR3 regions from RNA transcripts. When the TCR CDR3 underwent first-round RT-PCR, the HTBI primer set was used. TCRdb analysed the multiplex PCR reads with MiXCR anew, one entry per CDR3 protein. The table includes about half a million distinct CDR3 sequences, about 16% detected once. Trimming shortened V by 7 bases and J by 7 bases, and 15 bases separated the two germline ends. This CDR3 spans 12 amino acids. Germline CDR1 SGHNT, CDR2 YYREEE (reference sequence). The TCR was taken from a woman aged 25 to 45 with Graves' ophthalmopathy. The rearrangement links TRBV5-4 to TRBJ2-7; D is possibly TRBD1 (5 bases). Sequencing was carried out using blood. The CDR3 DNA reads TGTGCCAGCGGTCAGGGATCACGGGAGCAGTACTTC. Protein sequence: CASGQGSREQYF.